This T cell receptor beta chain was sequenced for a study of shared clonotypes between healthy human individuals. A remark on this clone: Its cognate antigen is unknown.

The data were produced by immunoSEQ multiplex PCR, yet TCRdb's version contains in-frame clones alone and is incomplete. The sample includes 1,400,000 or so clones, approximately 98.5% of them seen just once. General study results and limits: Non-shared clonotypes showed lower generation probabilities than clonotypes common to all four donors.

From germline, CDR1 is SQVTM and CDR2 ANQGSEA. The CDR3 runs 13 residues. V lost 0 bases to trimming and J lost 0 bases, with 3 bases between them. The sequenced material came from naive CD4+ T cells sorted from blood. Subset described: CD45RA+ positively selected. The V gene is TRBV29-1, the J gene TRBJ2-1; D remains ambiguous. The source is a man aged 25 to 40 in good health. CDR3 sequence: CSVEETSYNEQFF. As DNA, the CDR3 is TGCAGCGTTGAAGAGACCTCCTACAATGAGCAGTTCTTC.